This is a list of T cell receptor beta chains from one sample in a study of vaccination and CD4 T cells after COVID-19. Antigens for these TCRs are unknown. Each CDR3 protein gets one entry after TCRdb re-called the PCR reads with MiXCR. The table records about 19,000 distinct CDR3 sequences, roughly 49% of them present only once. The sample comprised CD4+ T cells from blood, cultured in vitro. These receptors were obtained from a human donor who had recovered from COVID-19. The CDR3 runs from the conserved cysteine through the conserved F or W. A D gene is named only where the DNA matches it firmly. A clone size is listed for some rows: how often the clone was seen (once, few, many), or a class if it is expanded.

>TRBV19|TRBJ2-1|TRBD2|NA
CASSTDSGLAVYNEQFF
TGTGCCAGTAGTACCGACTCGGGACTAGCGGTATACAATGAGCAGTTCTTC
>TRBV6-2/TRBV6-3|TRBJ2-7|TRBD2|few
CASRGLAGSPYEQYF
TGTGCCAGCAGGGGACTAGCGGGATCTCCCTACGAGCAGTACTTC
>TRBV19|TRBJ1-1|NA|NA
CASSGPQRVTEAFF
TGTGCCAGTAGTGGACCCCAAAGGGTCACTGAAGCTTTCTTT
>TRBV11-3|TRBJ1-1|TRBD1|few
CASSKDAGTGNTEAFF
TGTGCCAGCAGCAAAGACGCCGGGACAGGGAACACTGAAGCTTTCTTT
>TRBV27|TRBJ2-7|NA|NA
CASSLWQLSYEQYF
TGTGCCAGCAGTTTGTGGCAGCTTTCCTACGAGCAGTACTTC
>TRBV6-1|TRBJ2-6|NA|few
CASSERGISGANVLTF
TGTGCCAGCAGTGAACGCGGCATCTCTGGGGCCAACGTCCTGACTTTC
>TRBV2|TRBJ2-4|NA|once
CASTRTLAKNIQYF
TGTGCCAGCACTAGGACATTAGCCAAAAACATTCAGTACTTC
>TRBV7-2|TRBJ2-3|NA|once
CASSLVTGPSDTQYF
TGTGCCAGCAGCTTAGTAACAGGCCCTTCGGATACGCAGTATTTT
>TRBV19|TRBJ2-7|NA|few
CASRGTPSGEQYF
TGTGCCAGTAGGGGGACTCCAAGCGGGGAGCAGTACTTC
>TRBV5-4|TRBJ2-3|NA|NA
CASTPTGTDTQYF
TGTGCCAGCACCCCCACGGGGACAGATACGCAGTATTTT
>TRBV7-2|TRBJ2-3|NA|few
CASSFYTDTQYF
TGTGCCAGCAGCTTTTACACAGATACGCAGTATTTT
>TRBV6-1|TRBJ2-1|NA|NA
CASRHTSNEQFF
TGTGCCAGCAGGCATACTAGCAATGAGCAGTTCTTC
>TRBV27|TRBJ2-7|NA|NA
CASSLRAGLAYEQYF
TGTGCCAGCAGTTTAAGGGCGGGACTGGCCTACGAGCAGTACTTC
>TRBV28|TRBJ1-2|NA|NA
CASSLPQATYGYTF
TGTGCCAGCAGTCTGCCCCAGGCCACCTATGGCTACACCTTC
>TRBV7-2|TRBJ1-2|NA|NA
CASSLDVWTRNYGYTF
TGTGCCAGCAGCTTAGATGTCTGGACACGTAACTATGGCTACACCTTC
>TRBV6-4|TRBJ2-5|NA|NA
CASSKRQPYQETQYF
TGTGCCAGCAGTAAACGACAGCCTTACCAAGAGACCCAGTACTTC
>TRBV7-2|TRBJ1-2|NA|few
CASSPPGSGYTF
TGTGCCAGCAGCCCCCCAGGGTCTGGCTACACCTTC
>TRBV19|TRBJ1-5|TRBD1|NA
CASSSSGTGAGSNQPQHF
TGTGCCAGTAGTTCATCCGGGACAGGGGCTGGGAGCAATCAGCCCCAGCATTTT
>TRBV7-2|TRBJ2-3|TRBD1|NA
CASSSPRGLADTQYF
TGTGCCAGCAGCTCACCGAGGGGGCTAGCAGATACGCAGTATTTT
>TRBV4-2|TRBJ1-2|NA|NA
CASSQEVPGVGYGYTF
TGTGCCAGCAGCCAAGAAGTCCCCGGGGTCGGCTATGGCTACACCTTC
>TRBV20-1|TRBJ2-4|TRBD1|NA
CSAGPGTGENIQHF
TGCAGTGCCGGCCCCGGGACAGGGGAAAACATTCAGCACTTC
>TRBV27|TRBJ1-6|TRBD1|NA
CASSAGQINSPLHF
TGTGCCAGCAGCGCGGGACAGATTAATTCACCCCTCCACTTT